The 6 T cell receptor beta chains below were found in one sample sequenced in a study of cytomegalovirus exposure and HLA in healthy donors. PCR amplification relied on 60 Vbeta primers (plus 13 Jbeta primers). TCRdb keeps only in-frame clones here, not all; method: immunoSEQ multiplex PCR. The sample lists about 120,000 clones; 81% were seen once. The sample comprised PBMCs. These receptors came from a woman between 40 and 50 years old in good health and CMV-seronegative.

The CDR3 coding sequence is TGTGCCATCAGTAGACAGTCCACTTCCTACGAGCAGTACTTC. Translated: CAISRQSTSYEQYF. This rearrangement joins TRBV10-3 to TRBJ2-7; D possibly corresponds to TRBD1 (5 bases). There are 14 residues in the CDR3. CDR1 and CDR2 (germline): ENHRY, SYGVKD. V dropped 5 bases and J dropped 1 base, with 12 bases sitting between them.

The chain carries TRBV27 and TRBJ2-3; 13 nucleotides line up with TRBD2. The trim removed 2 bases at V and 1 base at J, leaving 12 bases unmatched. This CDR3 spans 20 amino acids. The germline V gene has CDR1 MNHEY and CDR2 SMNVEV (reference sequence). The chain's CDR3 is CASSLKIGLAGVFGTDTQYF. The CDR3 DNA reads TGTGCCAGCAGTTTAAAAATAGGACTAGCGGGAGTTTTTGGCACAGATACGCAGTATTTT.

The rearrangement uses TRBV28 and TRBJ2-7; maybe TRBD2 (6 bases). Between the trimmed V and J ends, which lost 8 bases and 3 bases, there was a span of 17 bases. The length of the CDR3 is 14 residues. Germline V gene data show CDR1 as MDHEN and CDR2 as SYDVKM. The CDR3 reads CASGDGLGGYEQYF. The CDR3, as DNA: TGTGCCAGCGGAGACGGGTTGGGGGGCTACGAGCAGTACTTC. Drawing the rest from reference TRBV28 and TRBJ2-7, the complete variable domain is DVKVTQSSRYLVKRTGEKVFLECVQDMDHENMFWYRQDPGLGLRLIYFSYDVKMKEKGDIPEGYSVSREKKERFSLILESASTNQTSMYLCASGDGLGGYEQYFGPGTRLTVT.

The chain links TRBV11-1 to TRBJ1-1; D is possibly TRBD1 (5 bases). The germline V and J ends were trimmed by 6 bases and 7 bases, with 12 bases remaining between them. CDR1 and CDR2 (germline): SGHAT, FQDESV (reference sequence). The CDR3 is 12 residues long. The CDR3, as DNA: TGTGCCAGCAGAGCCGACAGCAGTGAAGCTTTCTTT. Amino acids: CASRADSSEAFF.

The V and J genes are TRBV28 and TRBJ2-1, with a tentative D call TRBD2 (5 bases). CDR3 length equals 14 residues. V gave up 4 bases and J gave up 4 bases, with 11 bases separating them. Per germline, CDR1 MDHEN and CDR2 SYDVKM. CDR3 sequence: CASSSYRGYNEQFF. The CDR3, as DNA: TGTGCCAGCAGTTCCTACCGGGGATACAATGAGCAGTTCTTC. The whole variable domain, filled in from reference TRBV28 and TRBJ2-1, reads DVKVTQSSRYLVKRTGEKVFLECVQDMDHENMFWYRQDPGLGLRLIYFSYDVKMKEKGDIPEGYSVSREKKERFSLILESASTNQTSMYLCASSSYRGYNEQFFGPGTRLTVL.

The V gene is TRBV5-1, the J gene TRBJ2-4, with D maybe TRBD2 (6 bases). CDR1 SGHRS and CDR2 YFSETQ come from the germline V gene. V lost 4 bases, J lost 8 bases, and 16 bases lay in between. This CDR3 spans 14 amino acids. CDR3 DNA: TGCGCCAGCAGCCGAACAGGTGGAGGGGACATTCAGTACTTC. This codes for CASSRTGGGDIQYF. Full variable domain (remainder filled in from reference TRBV5-1 and TRBJ2-4): KAGVTQTPRYLIKTRGQQVTLSCSPISGHRSVSWYQQTPGQGLQFLFEYFSETQRNKGNFPGRFSGRQFSNSRSEMNVSTLELGDSALYLCASSRTGGGDIQYFGAGTRLSVL.